This T cell receptor beta chain was retrieved from a study of metastatic and nonmetastatic thyroid tumors. At the level of the study: The comparison covered peripheral blood and tumor or nodule tissue in malignant and benign thyroid patients. General study findings and limits: In blood and tumor, TCR beta diversity was reportedly significantly higher in malignant thyroid tumors than in benign nodules.

Prior to thyroid surgery, none of the patients had received any treatment. The table lists this clone with a few counts. Its target is unknown. Germline and junction disagree at one end, which may indicate a read error. This CDR3 has 14 residues. CDR1 is LNHDA, CDR2 SQIVND, per germline (reference sequence). TCRdb reassembled clones from the PCR reads with MiXCR. The sample includes 15,000 to 17,000 clones, around 3.8% of them seen just once. The clonotype originates from a female donor with papillary thyroid cancer or a benign thyroid nodule (not recorded which). Some clones in this sample may be carry-over from other donors' samples. Source material: tumor tissue. The gene calls are TRBV19 and TRBJ2-5, with TRBD2 identical over 7 bases. Here the CDR3 reads CASSEGGDQETQYF. CDR3 bases: TGTGCCAGTAGCGAGGGAGGGGACCAGGAGACCCAGTACTTC.